One and the same sample provided the 12 T cell receptor beta chains below, sequenced in a study of blood T cell repertoires in COVID-19. The protocol was immunoSEQ multiplex PCR, while the TCRdb copy is restricted to in-frame clones and leaves out a portion. The sample lists fewer than 130,000 clones, around 79% occurring once. Sequencing was carried out using peripheral blood. The receptors were gathered from a man between 70 and 80 years old with active or convalescent COVID-19.

The rearrangement uses TRBV2 and TRBJ1-6; 10 bases match TRBD1. The V and J ends lost 7 bases and 6 bases, in that order; junction bases with no gene match: 6. The CDR3 has 15 amino acids. Germline values: CDR1 SNHLY, CDR2 FYNNEI. CDR3 bases: TGTGCCAGCACACGGGGACAGGGGACTAATTCACCCCTCCACTTT. Translation gives CASTRGQGTNSPLHF. The whole variable domain, remainder taken from reference TRBV2 and TRBJ1-6, is EPEVTQTPSHQVTQMGQEVILRCVPISNHLYFYWYRQILGQKVEFLVSFYNNEISEKSEIFDDQFSVERPDGSNFTLKIRSTKLEDSAMYFCASTRGQGTNSPLHFGNGTRLTVT.

J is TRBJ1-5 and V is TRBV18; 8 nucleotides agree with TRBD1. The CDR3 runs to 16 residues. Losses at the gene ends were 5 bases for V and 5 bases for J; bases not matched to a gene: 11. CDR1 and CDR2 from the germline V gene are KGHSH and LQKENI. CDR3 sequence reads: CASSSMDRAGDQPQHF. CDR3 DNA: TGTGCCAGCTCATCTATGGACAGGGCCGGGGATCAGCCCCAGCATTTT.

This sequence joins TRBV7-2 and TRBJ1-1; the D is unclear. The CDR3 is made up of 13 amino acids. The germline V gene has CDR1 SGHTA and CDR2 FQGNSA. Trimming removed 6 bases at V and 5 bases at J, with 13 bases between. The CDR3 nucleotides are TGTGCCAGCAGGGAGTCGGCGGGAACTGAAGCTTTCTTT. Translation: CASRESAGTEAFF.

Only one count was recorded for this clone. The J gene is TRBJ1-5, the V gene TRBV12-3 or TRBV12-4; a weak D match, TRBD1 (5 bases). This CDR3 has 13 amino acids. With 7 bases removed from V and 7 bases from J, the gap between germline ends came to 14 bases. Here the CDR3 reads CASKAGSGQPQHF. The CDR3 DNA sequence: TGTGCCAGCAAGGCAGGGTCCGGGCAGCCCCAGCATTTT.

The gene calls are TRBV28 and TRBJ1-2; D remains unclear. The CDR3 extends over 13 amino acids. V shed 2 bases and J shed 8 bases, with 12 bases lying between them. Germline V CDR1 and CDR2: MDHEN, SYDVKM. CDR3 nucleotide sequence: TGTGCCAGCAGTTTAAATCCAGGCTTAGGCTACACCTTC. Protein sequence: CASSLNPGLGYTF.

V gene TRBV5-6 combines with J gene TRBJ2-3, with 9 bases lining up with TRBD2. Germline-derived CDR1 and CDR2 are SGHDT and YYEEEE. The V gene end was trimmed by 4 bases and the J gene end by 4 bases; junction bases not matched to a gene: 7. The CDR3 contains 15 residues. The DNA for the CDR3 is TGTGCCAGCAGCGGCGATAGCGGGGGCGCAGATACGCAGTATTTT. Translated: CASSGDSGGADTQYF.

In this sample, this clone turned up a few times. CDR3 sequence reads: CASSFGGHRAPLHF. The CDR3 DNA follows: TGCGCCAGCAGCTTCGGGGGGCACAGGGCACCCCTCCACTTT. The rearrangement joins TRBV5-1 to TRBJ1-6; maybe TRBD1 (6 bases). The CDR3 is 14 residues long. Trimming removed 2 bases from V and 11 bases from J, with 14 bases in between. Germline V gene lookup returns CDR1 SGHRS and CDR2 YFSETQ.

The chain combines TRBV5-1 with TRBJ2-3, with a weak D call TRBD1 (7 bases). Between the trimmed V and J ends, which lost 2 bases and 5 bases, there was a span of 15 bases. CDR1 is SGHRS and CDR2 is YFSETQ in the germline V gene. This CDR3 spans 15 amino acids. The CDR3 sequence is CASSFNPGGGDTQYF. The CDR3 coding sequence is TGCGCCAGCAGCTTTAATCCAGGGGGAGGAGATACGCAGTATTTT.

For the CDR3, the DNA is TGTGCCAGCAGTTACGCGAGTTCAAACCAACCCTACGAGCAGTACTTC. This codes for CASSYASSNQPYEQYF. The genes are TRBV6-5 and TRBJ2-7; no definite D call. There are 16 residues in the CDR3. Germline V gene data show CDR1 as MNHEY and CDR2 as SVGAGI. V shed 2 bases and J shed 2 bases, with 16 bases lying between them.

This sequence joins TRBV3-1 (or the pseudogene TRBV3-2) and TRBJ2-1; a weak D match, TRBD2 (5 bases). Germline CDR1 and CDR2: LGHDT and YNNKEL (reference sequence). V dropped 4 bases and J dropped 6 bases, with 13 bases sitting between them. The CDR3 extends over 14 amino acids. In nucleotides, the CDR3 is TGTGCCAGCAGCCCTAGCACGGCGAGCAATGAGCAGTTCTTC. Its translation: CASSPSTASNEQFF.

The rearrangement links TRBV19 to TRBJ1-4; the match to TRBD1 covers 10 bases. The CDR3 runs to 17 residues. Germline loops: CDR1 LNHDA, CDR2 SQIVND (reference sequence). The V gene end was trimmed by 5 bases and the J gene end by 0 bases; junction bases not matched to a gene: 6. In DNA form, the CDR3 reads TGTGCCAGTAGTCCTTGGGGACAGGGGCCAACTAATGAAAAACTGTTTTTT. It encodes CASSPWGQGPTNEKLFF.

A note on this clone: The junction differs from germline at one of its ends, possibly a read error. The genes are TRBV9 and TRBJ2-7, with D perhaps matching TRBD1 (5 bases). Germline assignment: CDR1 SGDLS and CDR2 YYNGEE. There are 14 residues in the CDR3. In DNA, the CDR3 is TGTGCCAGCAGCTCCACCTGGGCACACGACCCAGGGCACTTC. Translating it yields CASSSTWAHDPGHF.